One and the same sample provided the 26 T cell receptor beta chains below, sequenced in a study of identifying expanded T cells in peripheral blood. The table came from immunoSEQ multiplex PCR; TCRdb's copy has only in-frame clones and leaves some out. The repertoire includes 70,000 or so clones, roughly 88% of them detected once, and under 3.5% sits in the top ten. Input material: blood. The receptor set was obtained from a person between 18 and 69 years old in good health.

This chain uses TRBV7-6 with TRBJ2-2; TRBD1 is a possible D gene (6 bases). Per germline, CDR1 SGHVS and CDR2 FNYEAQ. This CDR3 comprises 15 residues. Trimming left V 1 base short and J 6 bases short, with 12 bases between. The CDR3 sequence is CASSLDRAMAGELFF. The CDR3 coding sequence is TGTGCCAGCAGCTTAGACAGGGCCATGGCCGGGGAGCTGTTTTTT.

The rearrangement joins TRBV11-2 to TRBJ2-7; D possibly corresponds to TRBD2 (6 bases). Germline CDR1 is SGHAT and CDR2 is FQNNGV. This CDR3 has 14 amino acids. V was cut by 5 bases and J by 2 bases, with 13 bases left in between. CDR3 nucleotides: TGTGCCAGCAGCATCCTTAGCGGACCCTACGAGCAGTACTTC. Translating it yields CASSILSGPYEQYF.

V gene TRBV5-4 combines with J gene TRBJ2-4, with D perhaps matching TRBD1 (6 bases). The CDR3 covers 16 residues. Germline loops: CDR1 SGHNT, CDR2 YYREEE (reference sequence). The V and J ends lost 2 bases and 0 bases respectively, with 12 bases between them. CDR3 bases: TGTGCCAGCAGCTTCGGTGGACAGCTAGCCAAAAACATTCAGTACTTC. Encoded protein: CASSFGGQLAKNIQYF.

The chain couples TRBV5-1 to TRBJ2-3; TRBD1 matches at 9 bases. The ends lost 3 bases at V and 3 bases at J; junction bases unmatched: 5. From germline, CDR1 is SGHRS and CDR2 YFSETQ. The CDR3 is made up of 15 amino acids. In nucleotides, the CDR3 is TGCGCCAGCAGCTGGGGGACAGGGAAAACAGATACGCAGTATTTT. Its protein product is CASSWGTGKTDTQYF.

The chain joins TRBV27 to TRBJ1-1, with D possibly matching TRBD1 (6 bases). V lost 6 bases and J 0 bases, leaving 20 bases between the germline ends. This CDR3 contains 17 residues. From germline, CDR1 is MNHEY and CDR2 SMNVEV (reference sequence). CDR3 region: CASRPIQGLGMNTEAFF. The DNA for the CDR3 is TGTGCCAGCAGGCCGATACAGGGTTTAGGGATGAACACTGAAGCTTTCTTT.

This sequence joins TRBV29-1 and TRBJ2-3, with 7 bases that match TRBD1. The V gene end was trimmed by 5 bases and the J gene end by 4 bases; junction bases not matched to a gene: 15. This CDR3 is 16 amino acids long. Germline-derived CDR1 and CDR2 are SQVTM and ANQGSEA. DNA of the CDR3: TGCAGCGTTTTAGGGGGCCCAGGGGCAGGGGCAGATACGCAGTATTTT. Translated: CSVLGGPGAGADTQYF.

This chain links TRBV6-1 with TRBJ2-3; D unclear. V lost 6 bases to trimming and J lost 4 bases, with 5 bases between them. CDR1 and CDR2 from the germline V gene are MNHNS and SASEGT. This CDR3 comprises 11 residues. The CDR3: CASSRSDTQYF. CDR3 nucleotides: TGTGCCAGCAGCAGGTCAGATACGCAGTATTTT.

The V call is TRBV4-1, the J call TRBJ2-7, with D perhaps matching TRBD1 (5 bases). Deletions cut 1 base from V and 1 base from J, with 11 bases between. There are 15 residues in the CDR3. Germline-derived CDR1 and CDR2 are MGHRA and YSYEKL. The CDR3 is CASSQGRDPSYEQYF. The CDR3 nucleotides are TGCGCCAGCAGCCAAGGCAGGGATCCATCCTACGAGCAGTACTTC.

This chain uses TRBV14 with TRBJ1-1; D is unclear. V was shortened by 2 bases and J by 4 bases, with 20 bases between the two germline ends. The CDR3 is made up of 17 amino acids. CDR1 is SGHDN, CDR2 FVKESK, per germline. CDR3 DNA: TGTGCCAGCAGCCAATTGCCCGATGGTAAGGGCCCCACTGAAGCTTTCTTT. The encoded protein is CASSQLPDGKGPTEAFF.

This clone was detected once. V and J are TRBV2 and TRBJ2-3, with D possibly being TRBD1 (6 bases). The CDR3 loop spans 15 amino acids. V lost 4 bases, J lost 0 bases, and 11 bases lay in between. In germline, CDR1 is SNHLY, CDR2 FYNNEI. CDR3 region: CASSVRGPSTDTQYF. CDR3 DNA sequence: TGTGCCAGCAGTGTCAGGGGCCCGAGCACAGATACGCAGTATTTT.

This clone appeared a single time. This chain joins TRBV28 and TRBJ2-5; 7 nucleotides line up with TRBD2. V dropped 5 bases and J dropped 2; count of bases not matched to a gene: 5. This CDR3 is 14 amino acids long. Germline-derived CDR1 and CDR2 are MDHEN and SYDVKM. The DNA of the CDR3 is TGTGCCAGCAGTACCCAGCGGGGTCAAGAGACCCAGTACTTC. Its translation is CASSTQRGQETQYF. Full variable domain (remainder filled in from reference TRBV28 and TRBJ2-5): DVKVTQSSRYLVKRTGEKVFLECVQDMDHENMFWYRQDPGLGLRLIYFSYDVKMKEKGDIPEGYSVSREKKERFSLILESASTNQTSMYLCASSTQRGQETQYFGPGTRLLVL.

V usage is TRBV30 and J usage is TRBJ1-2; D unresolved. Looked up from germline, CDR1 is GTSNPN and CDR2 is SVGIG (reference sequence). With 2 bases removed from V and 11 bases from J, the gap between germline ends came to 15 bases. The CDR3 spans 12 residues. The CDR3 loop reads CAWSTTMTGYTF. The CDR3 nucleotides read TGTGCCTGGAGTACGACTATGACTGGTTACACCTTC.

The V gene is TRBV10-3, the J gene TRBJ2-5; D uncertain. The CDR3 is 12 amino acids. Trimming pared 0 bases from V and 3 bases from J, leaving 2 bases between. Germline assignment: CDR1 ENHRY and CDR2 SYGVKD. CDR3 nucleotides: TGTGCCATCAGTGAGTCGAAAGAGACCCAGTACTTC. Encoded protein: CAISESKETQYF.

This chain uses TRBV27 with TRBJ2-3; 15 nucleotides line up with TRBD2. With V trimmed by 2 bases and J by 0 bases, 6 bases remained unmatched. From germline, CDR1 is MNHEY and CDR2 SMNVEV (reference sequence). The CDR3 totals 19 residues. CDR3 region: CASSLHGTSGGISTDTQYF. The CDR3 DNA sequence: TGTGCCAGCAGTTTACACGGGACTAGCGGGGGGATTAGCACAGATACGCAGTATTTT.

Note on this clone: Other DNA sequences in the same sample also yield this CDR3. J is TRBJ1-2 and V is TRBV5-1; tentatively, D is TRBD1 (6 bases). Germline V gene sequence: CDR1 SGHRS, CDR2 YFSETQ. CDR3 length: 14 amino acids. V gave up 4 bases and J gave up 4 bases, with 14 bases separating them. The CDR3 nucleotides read TGCGCCAGCAGCGAACAACAGGGAGGCTATGGCTACACCTTC. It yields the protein CASSEQQGGYGYTF.

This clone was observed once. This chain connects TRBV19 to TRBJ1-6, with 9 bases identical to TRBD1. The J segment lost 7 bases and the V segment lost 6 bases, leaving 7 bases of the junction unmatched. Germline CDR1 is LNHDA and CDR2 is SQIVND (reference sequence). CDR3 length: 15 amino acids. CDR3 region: CASSTTGGRNSPLHF. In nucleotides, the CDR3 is TGTGCCAGTAGCACCACAGGGGGCCGGAATTCACCCCTCCACTTT.

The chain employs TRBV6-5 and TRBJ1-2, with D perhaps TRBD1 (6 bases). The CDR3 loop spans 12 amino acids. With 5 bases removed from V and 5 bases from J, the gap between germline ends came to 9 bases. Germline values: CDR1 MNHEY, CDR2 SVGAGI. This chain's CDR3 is CASSTGRYGYTF. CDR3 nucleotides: TGTGCCAGCAGTACAGGGCGATATGGCTACACCTTC.

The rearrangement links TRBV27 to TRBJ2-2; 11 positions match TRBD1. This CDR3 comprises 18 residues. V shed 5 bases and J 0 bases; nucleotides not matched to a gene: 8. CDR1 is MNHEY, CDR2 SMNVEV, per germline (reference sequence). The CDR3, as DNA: TGTGCCAGCAGTCCCCGGACAGGGGGCCGCGCGAACACCGGGGAGCTGTTTTTT. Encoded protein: CASSPRTGGRANTGELFF.

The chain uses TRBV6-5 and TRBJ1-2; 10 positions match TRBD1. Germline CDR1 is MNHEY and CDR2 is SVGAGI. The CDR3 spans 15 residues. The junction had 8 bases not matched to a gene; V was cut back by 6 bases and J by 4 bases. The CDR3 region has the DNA TGTGCCAGCAGCCGCGACAGGGGGCTTGGCTATGGCTACACCTTC. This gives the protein CASSRDRGLGYGYTF.

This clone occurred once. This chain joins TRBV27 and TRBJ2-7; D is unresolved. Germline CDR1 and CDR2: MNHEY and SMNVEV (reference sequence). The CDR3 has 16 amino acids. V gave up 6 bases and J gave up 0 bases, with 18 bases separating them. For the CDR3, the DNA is TGTGCCAGCAGCCCTTTCTCCAGCCGGAGCTCCTACGAGCAGTACTTC. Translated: CASSPFSSRSSYEQYF.

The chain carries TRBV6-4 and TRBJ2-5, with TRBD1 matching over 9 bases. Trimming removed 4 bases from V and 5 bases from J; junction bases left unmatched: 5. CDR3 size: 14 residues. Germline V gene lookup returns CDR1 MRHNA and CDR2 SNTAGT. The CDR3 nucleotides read TGTGCCAGCAGTGGCACAGGGGGCTGGGAGACCCAGTACTTC. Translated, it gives CASSGTGGWETQYF.

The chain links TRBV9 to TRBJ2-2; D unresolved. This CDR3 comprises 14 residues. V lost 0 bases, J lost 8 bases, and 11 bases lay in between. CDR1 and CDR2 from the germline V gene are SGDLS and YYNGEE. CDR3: CASSVDISLGELFF. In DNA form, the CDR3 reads TGTGCCAGCAGCGTAGATATTTCGCTGGGGGAGCTGTTTTTT.

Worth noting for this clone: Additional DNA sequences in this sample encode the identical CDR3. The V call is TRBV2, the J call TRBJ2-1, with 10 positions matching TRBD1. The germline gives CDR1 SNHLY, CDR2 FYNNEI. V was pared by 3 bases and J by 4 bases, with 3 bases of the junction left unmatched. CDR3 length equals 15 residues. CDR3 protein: CASSDRDRGYNEQFF. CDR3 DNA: TGTGCCAGCAGTGACCGGGACAGGGGTTACAATGAGCAGTTCTTC. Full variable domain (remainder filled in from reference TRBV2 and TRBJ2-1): EPEVTQTPSHQVTQMGQEVILRCVPISNHLYFYWYRQILGQKVEFLVSFYNNEISEKSEIFDDQFSVERPDGSNFTLKIRSTKLEDSAMYFCASSDRDRGYNEQFFGPGTRLTVL.

CDR3 loop: CASSSPRGLDRGRETQYF. The CDR3 coding sequence is TGTGCCAGCAGCTCTCCTAGAGGTCTGGACAGGGGTCGAGAGACCCAGTACTTC. The genes are TRBV7-9 and TRBJ2-5; 9 bases agree with TRBD1. The ends lost 4 bases at V and 4 bases at J; junction bases unmatched: 16. The germline V gene encodes CDR1 SEHNR and CDR2 FQNEAQ (reference sequence). The CDR3 totals 18 residues. Complete variable domain (other parts from reference TRBV7-9 and TRBJ2-5): DTGVSQNPRHKITKRGQNVTFRCDPISEHNRLYWYRQTLGQGPEFLTYFQNEAQLEKSRLLSDRFSAERPKGSFSTLEIQRTEQGDSAMYLCASSSPRGLDRGRETQYFGPGTRLLVL.

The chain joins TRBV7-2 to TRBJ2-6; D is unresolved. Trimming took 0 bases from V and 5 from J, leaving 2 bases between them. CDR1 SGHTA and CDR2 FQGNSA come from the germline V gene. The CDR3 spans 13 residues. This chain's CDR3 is CASSLAWANVLTF. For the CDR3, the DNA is TGTGCCAGCAGCTTAGCTTGGGCCAACGTCCTGACTTTC.

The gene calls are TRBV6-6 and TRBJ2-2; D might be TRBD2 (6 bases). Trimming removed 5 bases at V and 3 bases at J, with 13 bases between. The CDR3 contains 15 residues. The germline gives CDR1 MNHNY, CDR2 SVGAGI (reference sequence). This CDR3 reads CASSMGGLYTGELFF. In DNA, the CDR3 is TGTGCCAGCAGTATGGGGGGTCTTTACACCGGGGAGCTGTTTTTT.